This T cell receptor beta chain emerged from a study of T cells in Graves' hyperthyroidism and ophthalmopathy. Looking at the study overall: At the time of initial diagnosis and before any treatment, peripheral blood was collected.

V was clipped by 0 bases and J by 8 bases, with 13 bases between them. Germline CDR1 reads LGHNA; CDR2 reads YSLEER. The CDR3 covers 15 residues. Study-level findings and limits: Appearing also in blood were most of the thyroid clonotypes expanded above 0.001.

As concerns this clonotype: Its antigen is unknown.

Using RNA transcripts as the source, TCR beta CDR3 regions were amplified. A first-round RT-PCR of the TCR CDR3 used the HTBI primer set. TCRdb called the multiplex PCR reads again in MiXCR, with one record for every CDR3 protein. The sample holds about 600,000 distinct CDR3 sequences, around 14% seen once. Patients showing uncontrolled infection, other autoimmune disease, pregnancy or lactation were ineligible. It was 8.5 to 10 ml of fresh peripheral blood that supplied the PBMCs. The clonotype comes from a woman aged 18-30 years with Graves' ophthalmopathy. Sequencing was done on a sample of blood. The chain couples TRBV4-3 to TRBJ1-4, with TRBD1 as a possible D gene (6 bases). The CDR3 bases are TGCGCCAGCAGCCAAGATAAACAGGGTGGCGAAAAACTGTTTTTT. It codes for CASSQDKQGGEKLFF.